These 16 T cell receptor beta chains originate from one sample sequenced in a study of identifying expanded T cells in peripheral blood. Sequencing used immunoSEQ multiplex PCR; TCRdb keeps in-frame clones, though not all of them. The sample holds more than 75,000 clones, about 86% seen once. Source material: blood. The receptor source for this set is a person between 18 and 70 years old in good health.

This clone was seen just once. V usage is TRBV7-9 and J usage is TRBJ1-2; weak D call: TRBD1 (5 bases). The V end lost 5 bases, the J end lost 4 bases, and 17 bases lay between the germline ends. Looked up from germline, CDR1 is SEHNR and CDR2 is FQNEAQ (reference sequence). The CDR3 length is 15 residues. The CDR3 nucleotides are TGTGCCAGCAGCGGTAGTGCGACAGCACTCTATGGCTACACCTTC. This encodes CASSGSATALYGYTF. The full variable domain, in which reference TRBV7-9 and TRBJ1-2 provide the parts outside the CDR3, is DTGVSQNPRHKITKRGQNVTFRCDPISEHNRLYWYRQTLGQGPEFLTYFQNEAQLEKSRLLSDRFSAERPKGSFSTLEIQRTEQGDSAMYLCASSGSATALYGYTFGSGTRLTVV.

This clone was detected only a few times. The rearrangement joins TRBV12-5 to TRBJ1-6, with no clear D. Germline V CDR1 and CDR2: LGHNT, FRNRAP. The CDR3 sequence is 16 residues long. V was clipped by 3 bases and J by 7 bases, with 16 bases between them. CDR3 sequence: CASGFLPESRNSPLHF. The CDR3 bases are TGTGCTAGTGGTTTCCTCCCTGAAAGCCGAAATTCACCCCTCCACTTT.

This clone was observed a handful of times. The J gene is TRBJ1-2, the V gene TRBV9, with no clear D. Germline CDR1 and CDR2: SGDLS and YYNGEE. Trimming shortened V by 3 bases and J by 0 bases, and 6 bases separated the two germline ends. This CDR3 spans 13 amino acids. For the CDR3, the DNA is TGTGCCAGCAGCGGACATTCTAACTATGGCTACACCTTC. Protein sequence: CASSGHSNYGYTF.

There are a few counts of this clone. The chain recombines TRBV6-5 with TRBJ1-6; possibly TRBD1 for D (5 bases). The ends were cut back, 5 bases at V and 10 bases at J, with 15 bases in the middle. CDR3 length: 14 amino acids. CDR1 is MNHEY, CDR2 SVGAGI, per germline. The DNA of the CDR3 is TGTGCCAGCAGTGTCGATGGTCGGGGCTCACCCCTCCACTTT. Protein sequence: CASSVDGRGSPLHF.

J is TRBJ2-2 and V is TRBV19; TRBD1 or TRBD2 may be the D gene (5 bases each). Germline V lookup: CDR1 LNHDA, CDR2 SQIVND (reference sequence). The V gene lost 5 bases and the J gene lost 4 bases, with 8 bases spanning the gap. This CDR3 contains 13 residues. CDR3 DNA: TGTGCCAGTAGTGGGACCTTCACCGGGGAGCTGTTTTTT. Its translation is CASSGTFTGELFF.

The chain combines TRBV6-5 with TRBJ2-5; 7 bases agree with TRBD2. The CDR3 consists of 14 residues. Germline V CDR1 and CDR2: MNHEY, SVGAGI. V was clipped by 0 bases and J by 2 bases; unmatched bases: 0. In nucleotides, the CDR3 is TGTGCCAGCAGTTACTCCGGGAGGCAAGAGACCCAGTACTTC. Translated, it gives CASSYSGRQETQYF.

CDR3 DNA sequence: TGTGCCAGCAAGTCTGAGACAGGGCTTCACTATGGCTACACCTTC. Encoded protein: CASKSETGLHYGYTF. The chain recombines TRBV2 with TRBJ1-2; 7 bases are shared with TRBD1. In germline, CDR1 is SNHLY, CDR2 FYNNEI. J gave up 3 bases and V 7 bases, and 11 bases lay outside the gene matches. The CDR3 covers 15 residues.

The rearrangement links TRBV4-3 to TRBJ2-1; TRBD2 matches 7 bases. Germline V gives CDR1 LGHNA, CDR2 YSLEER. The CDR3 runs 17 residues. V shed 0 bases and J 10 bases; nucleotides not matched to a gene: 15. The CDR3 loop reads CASSQDNQAGEALEQFF. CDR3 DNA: TGCGCCAGCAGCCAAGATAATCAGGCGGGGGAGGCCTTAGAGCAGTTCTTC.

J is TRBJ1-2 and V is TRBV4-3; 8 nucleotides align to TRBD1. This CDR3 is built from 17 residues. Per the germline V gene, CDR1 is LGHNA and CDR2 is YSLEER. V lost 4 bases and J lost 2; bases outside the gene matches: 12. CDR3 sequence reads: CASSRTKTRTGNYGYTF. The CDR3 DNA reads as TGCGCCAGCAGCCGCACCAAGACTAGGACAGGGAACTATGGCTACACCTTC.

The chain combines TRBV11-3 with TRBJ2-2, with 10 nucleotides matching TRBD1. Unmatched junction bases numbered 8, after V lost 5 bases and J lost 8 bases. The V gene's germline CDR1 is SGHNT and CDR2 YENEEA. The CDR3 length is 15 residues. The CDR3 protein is CASSQDRGFLGELFF. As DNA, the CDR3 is TGTGCCAGCAGCCAGGACAGGGGGTTTTTAGGGGAGCTGTTTTTT.

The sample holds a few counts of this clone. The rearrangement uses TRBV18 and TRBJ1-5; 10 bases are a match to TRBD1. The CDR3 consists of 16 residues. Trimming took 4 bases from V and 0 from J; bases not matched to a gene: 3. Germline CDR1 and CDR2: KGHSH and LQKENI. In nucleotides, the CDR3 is TGTGCCAGCTCACGGGGGACAGGGGATAGCAATCAGCCCCAGCATTTT. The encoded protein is CASSRGTGDSNQPQHF.

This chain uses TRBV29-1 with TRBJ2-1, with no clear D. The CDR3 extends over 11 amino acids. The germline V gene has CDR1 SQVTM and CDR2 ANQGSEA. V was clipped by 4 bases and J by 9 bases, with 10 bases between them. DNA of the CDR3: TGCAGCGTTGGTGGAGCCAGTGAGCAGTTCTTC. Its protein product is CSVGGASEQFF.

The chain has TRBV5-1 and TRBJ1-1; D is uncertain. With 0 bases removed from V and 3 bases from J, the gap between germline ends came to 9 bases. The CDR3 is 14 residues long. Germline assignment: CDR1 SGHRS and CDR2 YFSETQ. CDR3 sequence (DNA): TGCGCCAGCAGCTTGGTGGGGAAGGACACTGAAGCTTTCTTT. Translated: CASSLVGKDTEAFF.

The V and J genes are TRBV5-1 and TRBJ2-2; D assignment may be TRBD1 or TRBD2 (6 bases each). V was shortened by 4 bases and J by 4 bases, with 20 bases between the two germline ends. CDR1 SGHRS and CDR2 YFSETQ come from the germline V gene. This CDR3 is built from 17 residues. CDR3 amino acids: CASSPGGLTGLTGELFF. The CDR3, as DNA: TGCGCCAGCAGCCCTGGGGGGTTGACAGGCCTCACCGGGGAGCTGTTTTTT.

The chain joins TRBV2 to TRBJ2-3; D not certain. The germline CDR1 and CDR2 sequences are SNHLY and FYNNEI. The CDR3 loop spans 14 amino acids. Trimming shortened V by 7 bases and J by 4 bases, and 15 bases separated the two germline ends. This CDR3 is CASNIGASPDTQYF. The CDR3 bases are TGTGCCAGCAATATCGGAGCGTCCCCAGATACGCAGTATTTT. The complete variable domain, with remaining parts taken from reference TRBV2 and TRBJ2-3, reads EPEVTQTPSHQVTQMGQEVILRCVPISNHLYFYWYRQILGQKVEFLVSFYNNEISEKSEIFDDQFSVERPDGSNFTLKIRSTKLEDSAMYFCASNIGASPDTQYFGPGTRLTVL.

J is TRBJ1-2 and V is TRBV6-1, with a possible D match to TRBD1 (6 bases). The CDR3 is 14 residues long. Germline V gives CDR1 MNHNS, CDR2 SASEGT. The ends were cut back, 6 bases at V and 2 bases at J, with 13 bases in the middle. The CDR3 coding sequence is TGTGCCAGCAGCCAGTTCGGGGGCAACTATGGCTACACCTTC. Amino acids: CASSQFGGNYGYTF.